These 29 T cell receptor beta chains were all obtained from the same sample, sequenced in a study of glioma-infiltrating T cells. Amplification of TCR alpha and beta CDR3 regions from RNA used iRepertoire nested multiplex PCR. TCRdb recomputed calls from the multiplex PCR reads with MiXCR, one row per CDR3 protein. The data contain roughly 120,000 distinct CDR3 sequences, roughly 24% of them singletons. The material sequenced was glioma tissue, nonneoplastic brain tissue, or PBMCs (not recorded which). These receptors all come from a human donor with low-grade glioma or glioblastoma, undergoing nonglioma brain surgery, or in good health (not recorded which).

This clonotype came up many times. J is TRBJ2-3 and V is TRBV20-1, with D uncertain. The CDR3 covers 14 residues. Germline CDR1 reads DFQATT; CDR2 reads SNEGSKA (reference sequence). The CDR3 DNA sequence: TGCAGCCAAATCAGCGCGATGATGACAGATACGCAGTATTTT. Protein product: CSQISAMMTDTQYF.

On this clonotype itself: A much larger clone differs from this one at a single base, so this may be a read error. The chain joins TRBV7-2 to TRBJ1-2; D not certain. Germline V CDR1 and CDR2: SGHTA, FQGNSA. The CDR3 totals 12 residues. Deletions cut 5 bases from V and 7 bases from J, with 11 bases between. The DNA for the CDR3 is TGTGCCAGCAGCCCGCGGATCGGTGGCTACACCTTC. Its protein product is CASSPRIGGYTF.

In its sample, this clonotype was seen many times. The chain joins TRBV7-9 to TRBJ2-7, with D perhaps TRBD2 (6 bases). This CDR3 comprises 15 residues. V was cut by 3 bases and J by 3 bases, with 15 bases left in between. Germline V gives CDR1 SEHNR, CDR2 FQNEAQ (reference sequence). The CDR3 here is CASSLAGPRDYEQYF. CDR3 coding DNA: TGTGCCAGCAGCTTGGCGGGACCACGGGACTACGAGCAGTACTTC.

On this clonotype itself: With a much larger clone just one base away, this may be a read error. The chain employs TRBV24-1 and TRBJ2-7, with 15 bases fitting TRBD2. Germline V gene data show CDR1 as KGHDR and CDR2 as SFDVKD. Trimming took 3 bases from V and 1 from J; bases not matched to a gene: 9. This CDR3 region has 19 residues. The CDR3 nucleotides read TGTGCCACCAGTGATACCAGGACTAGCGGGAGGGCAGCGTCCTACGAGCAGTACTTC. It translates to CATSDTRTSGRAASYEQYF.

Ten or more counts support this clonotype. Since a much larger clone is just one base distant, this may be a read error. This chain joins TRBV7-9 and TRBJ1-5; D perhaps matches TRBD1 (5 bases). Germline CDR1 and CDR2: SEHNR and FQNEAQ (reference sequence). The CDR3 runs to 14 residues. V was trimmed by 8 bases and J by 3 bases, leaving 14 bases between them. The CDR3 DNA is TGTGCCAGCCGCATAAGACAGAACAATCAGCCCCAGCATTTT. It yields the protein CASRIRQNNQPQHF.

Remarks on this clonotype: One junction end disagrees with the germline gene, perhaps due to a read error. The genes are TRBV20-1 and TRBJ2-4; 9 bases are a match to TRBD1. Germline CDR1 DFQATT, CDR2 SNEGSKA (reference sequence). The CDR3 runs 15 residues. The CDR3 here is CSARAVKWTGDIPYF. The CDR3 bases are TGCAGTGCTAGGGCGGTTAAGTGGACAGGGGACATTCCGTACTTC.

This chain connects TRBV29-1 to TRBJ2-7, with 9 bases aligning to TRBD1. Germline values: CDR1 SQVTM, CDR2 ANQGSEA. With V trimmed by 5 bases and J by 4 bases, 9 bases remained unmatched. The CDR3 has 14 amino acids. In DNA form, the CDR3 reads TGCAGCGTTCAAGGACAGGGGAAATTTTACGAGCAGTACTTC. Residues: CSVQGQGKFYEQYF.

This clonotype showed up many times. J is TRBJ2-1 and V is TRBV6-1; D is undetermined. V shed 5 bases and J shed 10 bases, with 12 bases lying between them. CDR1 MNHNS and CDR2 SASEGT come from the germline V gene. This CDR3 contains 12 residues. The CDR3 DNA reads TGTGCCAGCAGTAGTCAGCGCTGGGAGCAGTTCTTC. Translating it yields CASSSQRWEQFF.

For this clonotype: A much larger clone sits a single nucleotide away, making a read error possible. CDR3 sequence (DNA): TGTGCCAGCCGAGTACTAACGAACACCGGGGAGCTGTTTTTT. It yields the protein CASRVLTNTGELFF. J is TRBJ2-2 and V is TRBV7-3; D is unresolved. Germline V gives CDR1 SGHTA, CDR2 FQGTGA. The V gene lost 8 bases and the J gene lost 0 bases, with 10 bases spanning the gap. The CDR3 consists of 14 residues. Drawing the rest from reference TRBV7-3 and TRBJ2-2, the complete variable domain is GAGVSQTPSNKVTEKGKYVELRCDPISGHTALYWYRQSLGQGPEFLIYFQGTGAADDSGLPNDRFFAVRPEGSVSTLKIQRTERGDSAVYLCASRVLTNTGELFFGEGSRLTVL.

Concerning this clonotype: A clone one base away is much larger, so this may be a read error. The V gene is TRBV14, the J gene TRBJ1-1, with D perhaps matching TRBD1 (6 bases). Germline CDR1 reads SGHDN; CDR2 reads FVKESK. The CDR3 covers 16 residues. CDR3: CASSQEVGIGDTESFF. The CDR3 DNA reads TGTGCCAGCAGCCAAGAAGTGGGAATCGGGGACACTGAATCTTTCTTT.

This clonotype was seen repeatedly, ten times or more. A clone one base away is much larger, so this may be a read error. This chain joins TRBV28 and TRBJ1-2; D is unresolved. Germline lookup yields CDR1 MDHEN and CDR2 SYDVKM. The CDR3 has 13 amino acids. This chain's CDR3 is CASGLEGIYGYTF. CDR3 nucleotide sequence: TGTGCCAGCGGTTTGGAGGGAATATATGGCTACACCTTC.

This clonotype has at least ten counts. This sequence joins TRBV27 and TRBJ1-6, with unresolved D. Trimming removed 4 bases at V and 6 bases at J, with 7 bases between. This CDR3 has 13 amino acids. In germline, CDR1 is MNHEY, CDR2 SMNVEV (reference sequence). The CDR3 region has the DNA TGTGCCAGCAGTTCCAACTTTAATTCACCCCTCCACTTT. Its protein is CASSSNFNSPLHF.

This clonotype showed up many times. V and J are TRBV24-1 and TRBJ2-3; possibly TRBD1 for D (5 bases). The CDR3 consists of 17 residues. Trimming stripped 6 bases from V and 2 bases from J, with 20 bases between. The germline V gene has CDR1 KGHDR and CDR2 SFDVKD. As DNA, the CDR3 is TGTGCCACCAGTTCCCCCTTTAACAGGTCATACACAGATACGCAGTATTTT. It codes for CATSSPFNRSYTDTQYF.

The chain is built from TRBV7-6 and TRBJ2-7; D might be TRBD1 (6 bases). This CDR3 region has 15 residues. In germline, CDR1 is SGHVS, CDR2 FNYEAQ. Between the trimmed V and J ends, which lost 2 bases and 7 bases, there was a span of 18 bases. The CDR3 loop is CASSLRPGEQGEQYF. CDR3 in DNA: TGTGCCAGCAGCTTACGCCCCGGGGAGCAGGGGGAGCAGTACTTC.

This clonotype was found a few times. CDR3 residues: CAWSVGQYNEQFF. DNA of the CDR3: TGTGCCTGGAGTGTAGGTCAGTACAATGAGCAGTTCTTC. This chain links TRBV30 with TRBJ2-1; D gene unclear. The CDR3 is 13 amino acids. Between the trimmed V and J ends, which lost 0 bases and 4 bases, there was a span of 7 bases. Germline CDR1 GTSNPN, CDR2 SVGIG (reference sequence).

This clonotype has just one count. The V and J genes are TRBV30 and TRBJ2-7; 9 positions match TRBD1. Germline-derived CDR1 and CDR2 are GTSNPN and SVGIG (reference sequence). The CDR3 is made up of 13 amino acids. Trimming took 3 bases from V and 6 from J; bases not matched to a gene: 6. In DNA form, the CDR3 reads TGTGCCTGGAGCATCGGACAGGGGACCGAGCAGTACTTC. Amino acid sequence: CAWSIGQGTEQYF. Supplemented by reference TRBV30 and TRBJ2-7, the full variable domain reads SQTIHQWPATLVQPVGSPLSLECTVEGTSNPNLYWYRQAAGRGLQLLFYSVGIGQISSEVPQNLSASRPQDRQFILSSKKLLLSDSGFYLCAWSIGQGTEQYFGPGTRLTVT.

This clonotype has only one observation. Mismatch with germline at one junction end may stem from a read error. CDR3 nucleotide sequence: TGTGCCAGCATCGTAAACCCGTCGAGGGAGGGGTACAATGAGCAGTTCTTC. Translation: CASIVNPSREGYNEQFF. This rearrangement joins TRBV9 to TRBJ2-1, with 7 bases fitting TRBD2. Germline assignment: CDR1 SGDLS and CDR2 YYNGEE. The CDR3 runs 17 residues.

The chain combines TRBV19 with TRBJ2-7; D possibly corresponds to TRBD1 (6 bases). Per germline, CDR1 LNHDA and CDR2 SQIVND (reference sequence). The V end was cut by 5 bases, the J end by 2 bases, with 13 bases between. The CDR3 contains 14 residues. The DNA of the CDR3 is TGTGCCAGTAGTCTAAGGGGGAGCCCCTACGAGCAGTACTTC. It encodes CASSLRGSPYEQYF.

This clonotype was seen repeatedly, ten times or more. The chain employs TRBV3-1 and TRBJ2-1, with a weak D call TRBD2 (6 bases). The CDR3 sequence is 13 residues long. V was clipped by 4 bases and J by 7 bases, with 11 bases between them. The germline gives CDR1 LGHDT, CDR2 YNNKEL (reference sequence). Here the CDR3 reads CASSPRLGNEQFF. The CDR3 bases are TGTGCCAGCAGCCCTAGACTAGGAAATGAGCAGTTCTTC.

In its sample, this clonotype was seen many times. The rearrangement links TRBV7-3 to TRBJ2-3; D ambiguous. V was cut by 3 bases and J by 2 bases, with 9 bases left in between. CDR3 length: 14 residues. Per germline, CDR1 SGHTA and CDR2 FQGTGA. Written as DNA, the CDR3 is TGTGCCAGCAGCTTCTCCCCGGACACAGATACGCAGTATTTT. Its translation: CASSFSPDTDTQYF.

This clonotype was seen ten or more times. The genes are TRBV7-2 and TRBJ2-7; D gene uncertain. The CDR3 runs to 12 residues. CDR1 SGHTA and CDR2 FQGNSA come from the germline V gene. The V end was cut by 6 bases, the J end by 6 bases, with 12 bases between. The CDR3 here is CASRQNQAEQYF. CDR3 nucleotides: TGTGCCAGCAGGCAAAACCAAGCCGAGCAGTACTTC.

This clonotype was found a few times. The chain is built from TRBV3-1 and TRBJ2-1, with 14 bases identical to TRBD2. The length of the CDR3 is 16 residues. Germline lookup yields CDR1 LGHDT and CDR2 YNNKEL (reference sequence). V was clipped by 6 bases and J by 7 bases; unmatched bases: 8. The CDR3 sequence is CASRPGTSGSGNEQFF. The CDR3 bases are TGTGCCAGCAGACCCGGGACTAGCGGGAGTGGAAATGAGCAGTTCTTC.

This clonotype was found many times. The chain links TRBV6-1 to TRBJ1-1; 9 bases are shared with TRBD1. J lost 1 base, V lost 6 bases, and 12 bases had no gene match. CDR1 and CDR2 from the germline V gene are MNHNS and SASEGT. The CDR3 has 17 residues. The CDR3 DNA reads TGTGCCAGCAGCGCCGGGACAGGGACCAACGAGAACACTGAAGCTTTCTTT. As protein: CASSAGTGTNENTEAFF.

This clonotype was counted only a few times. The rearrangement joins TRBV29-1 to TRBJ1-1; D is uncertain. Germline CDR1 is SQVTM and CDR2 is ANQGSEA. V lost 4 bases and J lost 0, with 12 bases in between. The CDR3 is 14 residues long. The CDR3 sequence: CSVVVTSLNTEAFF. CDR3 bases: TGCAGCGTTGTGGTGACGTCTCTGAACACTGAAGCTTTCTTT.

The sample holds many counts of this clonotype. The CDR3 spells CASSQVTSGPNGETQYF. CDR3 DNA: TGTGCCAGCAGCCAAGTGACTAGCGGACCGAACGGGGAGACCCAGTACTTC. The rearrangement links TRBV4-2 to TRBJ2-5, with 9 positions matching TRBD2. The CDR3 spans 17 residues. V lost 1 base, J lost 5 bases, and 11 bases stayed unmatched. The germline gives CDR1 LGHNA, CDR2 YNFKEQ.

The chain carries TRBV5-5 and TRBJ2-7; no definite D call. Trimming removed 4 bases from V and 3 bases from J, with 17 bases in between. Germline values: CDR1 SGHKS, CDR2 YYEKEE (reference sequence). The CDR3 totals 15 residues. The CDR3 region has the DNA TGTGCCAGCAGCCCTCGGTTAAGGGTGTTCTACGAGCAGTACTTC. This gives the protein CASSPRLRVFYEQYF.

In its sample, this clonotype was seen many times. This sequence joins TRBV6-6 and TRBJ1-6, with 8 bases matching TRBD1. From germline, CDR1 is MNHNY and CDR2 SVGAGI (reference sequence). The CDR3 is 14 amino acids. Germline trimming cut 2 bases from V and 9 bases from J; bases unmatched to any gene: 3. CDR3: CASSYGQGTSPLHF. The CDR3 region has the DNA TGTGCCAGCAGTTACGGACAGGGAACTTCACCCCTCCACTTT.

Concerning this clonotype: Possible read error: a much larger clone is one base away. V and J are TRBV20-1 and TRBJ2-7; 9 bases map to TRBD1. The CDR3 has 12 residues. Germline V gene data show CDR1 as DFQATT and CDR2 as SNEGSKA (reference sequence). CDR3 protein: CSARGTGEERYF. The CDR3 region has the DNA TGCAGTGCTAGAGGGACAGGGGAGGAGCGGTACTTC.

This clonotype occurred many times. The chain carries TRBV7-2 and TRBJ2-2; D uncertain. Deletions cut 1 base from V and 3 bases from J, with 6 bases between. The CDR3 loop spans 14 amino acids. Germline-derived CDR1 and CDR2 are SGHTA and FQGNSA. The CDR3: CASSLDFYTGELFF. The CDR3 DNA reads TGTGCCAGCAGCTTAGACTTTTACACCGGGGAGCTGTTTTTT.